The text below deals with one T cell receptor beta chain. Its target is unknown. This specimen comes from a study of beta chain features in type 1 diabetes. Overall study context: All samples yielded some 100,000,000 examined sorted cells.

As every portion of the isolated RNA was reverse transcribed, the sequencing read expressed TCRB transcripts. TCRdb's table, derived via immunoSEQ multiplex PCR, lists solely in-frame clones and lacks some. The sample has about 640,000 clones; 12% are singletons. Study results and limitations: An over-representation of cells with high TCR expression could result from cDNA sequencing. Moderately but significantly shorter TCRB CDR3s were found in Type 1 diabetes patients in all four CD4+ subsets. Sampled from patients, naive, central memory and Treg TCRB repertoires appeared more similar than those sampled from healthy donors.

Sequencing was done on a sample of naive CD4+ T cells from blood. The origin of this receptor is a man aged 25 to 40 with type 1 diabetes.

The CDR3 loop is CASRPSRQGIGELFF. CDR3 in DNA: TGTGCCAGCAGACCTTCTAGACAGGGGATAGGGGAGCTGTTTTTT. This chain connects TRBV7-2 to TRBJ2-2, with 8 positions matching TRBD1. Germline V lookup: CDR1 SGHTA, CDR2 FQGNSA. V shed 6 bases and J 8 bases; nucleotides not matched to a gene: 11. This CDR3 comprises 15 residues. The full variable domain, rest sourced from reference TRBV7-2 and TRBJ2-2, is GAGVSQSPSNKVTEKGKDVELRCDPISGHTALYWYRQSLGQGLEFLIYFQGNSAPDKSGLPSDRFSAERTGGSVSTLTIQRTQQEDSAVYLCASRPSRQGIGELFFGEGSRLTVL.